The rows below give T cell receptor beta chains drawn from one sample of a study of T cells after yellow fever vaccination. TCRdb analysed the 5' RACE reads with MiXCR anew, one entry per CDR3 protein. Of roughly 50,000 distinct CDR3 sequences in the sample, 7% to 8.5% were seen once. Material: CD8+ T cells sorted from PBMCs, obtained around 15 days after the first yellow fever vaccination. The origin of the receptors is a man younger than 30 who received the YFV17D yellow fever vaccine. The CDR3 runs from the conserved cysteine through the conserved F or W. A D gene is named only where the DNA matches it firmly. Size is omitted from some rows. Given values are once, few, many or a class for expanded clones.

TRBJ1-2 | NA | TRBV6-5 | NA | TGTGCCAGCAGTTCACCGGGGAGGGGTGATGGCTACACCTTC | CASSSPGRGDGYTF
TRBJ1-1 | NA | TRBV29-1 | many | TGCAGCGTTGAAAGGAGGGGGAACACTGAAGCTTTCTTT | CSVERRGNTEAFF
TRBJ1-1 | NA | TRBV7-9 | many | TGTGCCACAACCGACAGTTTGGGTTTCGCTGAAGCTTTCTTT | CATTDSLGFAEAFF
TRBJ2-5 | TRBD1 | TRBV5-4 | few | TGTGCCAGCAGCTCAGGGGGCCAAGAGACCCAGTACTTC | CASSSGGQETQYF
TRBJ2-3 | NA | TRBV30 | NA | TGTGCCTGGAGGGCCTTTAGCCACTTAACAGATACGCAGTATTTT | CAWRAFSHLTDTQYF
TRBJ2-6 | TRBD1 | TRBV12-3/TRBV12-4 | NA | TGTGCCAGCAGTTTAGCGCTAGGGGACAGGTTGTCTGGGGCCAACGTCCTGACTTTC | CASSLALGDRLSGANVLTF
TRBJ2-5 | NA | TRBV9 | many | TGTGCCAGCAGCTCCCGGACGGCCGAAGAGACCCAGTACTTC | CASSSRTAEETQYF
TRBJ1-6 | NA | TRBV27 | NA | TGTGCCAGCAGTCCAGGACAGTTGTATAATTCACCCCTCCACTTT | CASSPGQLYNSPLHF
TRBJ2-1 | TRBD2 | TRBV7-3 | many | TGTGCCAGCAGCTTACTAGCGGGGGGAACAATTTGGGAGCAGTTCTTC | CASSLLAGGTIWEQFF
TRBJ1-5 | TRBD1 | TRBV6-1 | many | TGTGCCAGCAGCCGGACAGGGGGCAATCAGCCCCAGCATTTT | CASSRTGGNQPQHF
TRBJ2-1 | NA | TRBV2 | many | TGTGCCAGCACGGTGGGGCAGAATGAGCAGTTCTTC | CASTVGQNEQFF
TRBJ2-1 | NA | TRBV4-1 | many | TGCGCCAGCAAACAGGATAACTACAATGAGCAGTTCTTC | CASKQDNYNEQFF
TRBJ2-3 | TRBD2 | TRBV7-2 | many | TGTGCCAGCAGCATGGGACTAGCGGGGTCTAGCACAGATACGCAGTATTTT | CASSMGLAGSSTDTQYF
TRBJ2-7 | TRBD1 | TRBV6-5 | many | TGTGCCGTGGCGGGACAGGGCTCCTACGAGCAGTACTTC | CAVAGQGSYEQYF
TRBJ2-4 | TRBD1 | TRBV7-9 | many | TGTGCCAGCAGCTCAGCGACAGGGGGTGTAGCCAAAAACATTCAGTACTTC | CASSSATGGVAKNIQYF
TRBJ2-7 | NA | TRBV6-2/TRBV6-3 | many | TGTGCCAGCGGGTTGTACTACGAGCAGTACTTC | CASGLYYEQYF
TRBJ2-7 | TRBD1 | TRBV6-2/TRBV6-3 | many | TGTGCCAGCAGTCCCGGCCTGGTTGACAGGGGCTTGGAGCAGTACTTC | CASSPGLVDRGLEQYF
TRBJ2-2 | TRBD2 | TRBV5-1 | few | TGCGCCAGCAGCGCGGGTCTAGCGGGGGACACCGGGGAGCTGTTTTTT | CASSAGLAGDTGELFF
TRBJ2-5 | NA | TRBV7-6 | many | TGTGCCAGCAGCTTAATTTTGGAGACCCAGTACTTC | CASSLILETQYF
TRBJ1-2 | NA | TRBV27 | few | TGTGCCAGCAGCCCCGGACCGGGCGGGAGCTACACCTTC | CASSPGPGGSYTF
TRBJ1-5 | NA | TRBV19 | many | TGTGCCAGTAGTCAAAGGGGTGGACAGATCAATCAGCCCCAGCATTTT | CASSQRGGQINQPQHF
TRBJ1-3 | NA | TRBV4-3 | many | TGCGCCAGCAGCCAAGAAGAGAGGGCTGTTCCTGGAAACACCATATATTTT | CASSQEERAVPGNTIYF
TRBJ2-3 | TRBD2 | TRBV7-9 | NA | TGTGCCAGCAGCCCCCCTGAGCGGGGATCCGATACGCAGTATTTT | CASSPPERGSDTQYF
TRBJ2-3 | TRBD2 | TRBV15 | many | TGTGCCACCAGCAGAGATGGCCTAGCGGGGACCCATACGCAGTATTTT | CATSRDGLAGTHTQYF
TRBJ2-3 | NA | TRBV10-3 | many | TGTGCCATCAGTGAGCGGGACGTCGCTAGCACAGATACGCAGTATTTT | CAISERDVASTDTQYF
TRBJ1-2 | NA | TRBV6-5 | many | TGTGCCAGCAGTTACCTACAGGGATTTCGCAACTATGGCTACACCTTC | CASSYLQGFRNYGYTF
TRBJ1-6 | NA | TRBV6-5 | many | TGTGCCAGCCACACAGGGAATAATTCACCCCTCCACTTT | CASHTGNNSPLHF
TRBJ2-1 | TRBD2 | TRBV4-2 | many | TGTGCCAGCAGCCAAGAACTAGCGGGGGGGACCAACAATGAGCAGTTCTTC | CASSQELAGGTNNEQFF